This T cell receptor (beta chain) was recorded in a study of Graves' ophthalmopathy and Graves' hyperthyroidism. Using RNA transcripts, the TCR beta CDR3 regions were amplified. The workflow started with a first-round RT-PCR run with HTBI primers and then moved on to a second-round multiplex PCR. MiXCR was run by TCRdb on the multiplex PCR reads, yielding one entry per CDR3 protein. The table includes 200,000 to 300,000 distinct CDR3 sequences, around 45% detected once. Germline CDR1 reads ENHRY; CDR2 reads SYGVKD. The CDR3 has 15 residues. A note on this clonotype: At one end, the junction sequence differs from germline, possibly due to a read error.

The specimen was peripheral blood. The V call is TRBV10-3, the J call TRBJ1-1; a weak D match, TRBD1 (5 bases). The TCR originated in an adult man with Graves' ophthalmopathy. DNA for the CDR3: TGTGCCAGCAGTGAAGGTTGGGGGGGGAACACTGAAGCTTTCTTT. This translates into CASSEGWGGNTEAFF.